A single T cell receptor beta chain is shown here with its context. The sample comes from a study of blood T cells in healthy people across ages. The germline CDR1 and CDR2 sequences are SQVTM and ANQGSEA. This CDR3 comprises 14 residues. Sample-barcoded 5' priming and a J-beta primer mix drove a second PCR of roughly 6 to 12 cycles. TCRdb recomputed calls from the 5' RACE reads with MiXCR, one row per CDR3 protein. The sample includes fewer than 900,000 distinct CDR3 sequences, under 40% seen only once; the top ten take 10% to 15%. This sequence originates from a man in his late teens or twenties in good health. The sequenced sample consisted of blood. The gene calls are TRBV29-1 and TRBJ2-1; possibly TRBD1 or TRBD2 for D (6 bases each). The end of the DNA fits TRBJ2-7 better, so the J call may be wrong. CDR3 residues: CSVRLGGSYNEQYF. The CDR3 DNA sequence: TGCAGCGTTAGGTTGGGGGGCTCTTACAATGAGCAGTACTTC.